Listed here are 21 T cell receptor beta chains from one sample, sequenced in a study of T cells in Graves' hyperthyroidism and ophthalmopathy. Regions amplified from RNA transcripts were the TCR beta CDR3 regions. A set of HTBI primers served as the primers for a first-round RT-PCR of the TCR CDR3. One entry per CDR3 protein results from TCRdb running MiXCR on the multiplex PCR reads. The sample contains fewer than 900,000 distinct CDR3 sequences, about 17% of which appear only once. Sequencing was performed on blood. The receptors here all came from a woman aged 45-60 years with Graves' hyperthyroidism that later progressed to Graves' ophthalmopathy.

A few counts support this clonotype. V usage is TRBV3-1 and J usage is TRBJ2-7, with TRBD1 matching 7 bases. The CDR3 totals 16 residues. J lost 0 bases, V lost 1 base, and 6 bases had no gene match. Germline CDR1 and CDR2: LGHDT and YNNKEL (reference sequence). The CDR3 spells CASSQVSRGSSYEQYF. CDR3 DNA sequence: TGTGCCAGCAGCCAAGTTTCCAGGGGGAGCTCCTACGAGCAGTACTTC.

The J gene is TRBJ2-6, the V gene TRBV7-6, with D possibly TRBD2 on 6 matching bases. V was cut by 5 bases and J by 0 bases, with 14 bases left in between. The CDR3 length is 17 residues. Per the germline V gene, CDR1 is SGHVS and CDR2 is FNYEAQ. DNA of the CDR3: TGTGCCAGCAGCCGCGGCGGGACCCCCTCTGGGGCCAACGTCCTGACTTTC. It codes for CASSRGGTPSGANVLTF.

The rearrangement links TRBV30 to TRBJ2-1, with no clear D. The germline gives CDR1 GTSNPN, CDR2 SVGIG (reference sequence). CDR3 length equals 15 residues. With 0 bases removed from V and 0 bases from J, the gap between germline ends came to 9 bases. For the CDR3, the DNA is TGTGCCTGGAGTGTACATCTGAGCTCCTACAATGAGCAGTTCTTC. Its translation is CAWSVHLSSYNEQFF.

This rearrangement joins TRBV7-6 to TRBJ2-1; tentative D call: TRBD1 (5 bases). Germline V gives CDR1 SGHVS, CDR2 FNYEAQ. V was pared by 4 bases and J by 5 bases, with 9 bases between. The CDR3 contains 13 residues. CDR3 DNA sequence: TGTGCCAGCAGCTCAGGGTCGAACAATGAGCAGTTCTTC. Encoded protein: CASSSGSNNEQFF.

This clonotype was seen only a few times. The rearrangement uses TRBV5-4 and TRBJ1-5; possibly TRBD1 for D (6 bases). V was shortened by 2 bases and J by 6 bases, with 12 bases between the two germline ends. The CDR3 runs 14 residues. Germline V lookup: CDR1 SGHNT, CDR2 YYREEE (reference sequence). In nucleotides, the CDR3 is TGTGCCAGCAGCTTACCCGGGGGCGGTCAGCCCCAGCATTTT. Residues: CASSLPGGGQPQHF.

This clonotype was picked up a small number of times. A clone one base away is much larger, so this may be a read error. This chain links TRBV11-2 with TRBJ1-2, with D perhaps TRBD1 (5 bases). The CDR3 has 14 residues. CDR1 is SGHAT and CDR2 is FQNNGV in the germline V gene. CDR3: CVSSLDLGHYGYTF. The CDR3 nucleotides are TGTGTCAGCAGCTTAGATCTGGGGCACTATGGCTACACCTTC.

This clonotype was detected a few times. This CDR3 reads CASSEALFGQPSYEQYF. The CDR3 nucleotides read TGTGCCAGCAGTGAAGCGCTTTTTGGACAGCCCTCCTACGAGCAGTACTTC. The chain carries TRBV2 and TRBJ2-7, with a weak D call TRBD1 (6 bases). CDR3 length: 17 amino acids. CDR1 SNHLY and CDR2 FYNNEI come from the germline V gene. Deletions cut 0 bases from V and 0 bases from J, with 15 bases between.

This clonotype was found many times. The chain combines TRBV20-1 with TRBJ1-6; D gene unclear. The germline V and J ends were trimmed by 8 bases and 4 bases, with 12 bases remaining between them. CDR3 length: 13 residues. The germline gives CDR1 DFQATT, CDR2 SNEGSKA (reference sequence). In DNA form, the CDR3 reads TGCAGTCTCAAGGGAACTTATAATTCACCCCTCCACTTT. Residues: CSLKGTYNSPLHF.

This clonotype was seen ten or more times. The CDR3 protein is CATSDSGRGTGELFF. The CDR3 DNA is TGTGCCACCAGTGATTCGGGACGAGGGACCGGGGAGCTGTTTTTT. The gene calls are TRBV24-1 and TRBJ2-2; D possibly matches TRBD1 or TRBD2 (5 bases each). The germline CDR1 and CDR2 sequences are KGHDR and SFDVKD. CDR3 length equals 15 residues. Trimming took 2 bases from V and 5 from J, leaving 11 bases between them.

This clonotype was seen ten or more times. V gene TRBV2 combines with J gene TRBJ2-5; 8 positions agree with TRBD2. Germline V lookup: CDR1 SNHLY, CDR2 FYNNEI. The ends lost 1 base at V and 0 bases at J; junction bases unmatched: 7. The CDR3 sequence is 17 residues long. As DNA, the CDR3 is TGTGCCAGCAGTGAAGGGTCAGCGGGGGACAACCAAGAGACCCAGTACTTC. Translation: CASSEGSAGDNQETQYF.

This clonotype was detected ten times or more. This rearrangement joins TRBV29-1 to TRBJ1-2; D is uncertain. V lost 6 bases, J lost 1 base, and 6 bases lay in between. This CDR3 has 11 residues. From germline, CDR1 is SQVTM and CDR2 ANQGSEA. The CDR3 reads CSVGDNYGYTF. The DNA of the CDR3 is TGCAGCGTCGGTGATAACTATGGCTACACCTTC.

This clonotype has ten or more counts. This chain joins TRBV11-3 and TRBJ2-1; D unresolved. Germline values: CDR1 SGHNT, CDR2 YENEEA. CDR3 size: 11 residues. Trimming shortened V by 6 bases and J by 5 bases, and 5 bases separated the two germline ends. The CDR3 protein is CASSGNNEQFF. The CDR3 coding sequence is TGTGCCAGCAGTGGGAACAATGAGCAGTTCTTC. Drawing the rest from reference TRBV11-3 and TRBJ2-1, the complete variable domain is EAGVVQSPRYKIIEKKQPVAFWCNPISGHNTLYWYLQNLGQGPELLIRYENEEAVDDSQLPKDRFSAERLKGVDSTLKIQPAELGDSAVYLCASSGNNEQFFGPGTRLTVL.

This clonotype was observed many times. V usage is TRBV6-5 and J usage is TRBJ2-1; 7 bases fit TRBD1. V shed 2 bases, J shed 3 bases, and the junction held 4 bases outside the gene matches. Germline CDR1 and CDR2: MNHEY and SVGAGI. The length of the CDR3 is 15 residues. CDR3 region: CASSYDTGVYNEQFF. The DNA for the CDR3 is TGTGCCAGCAGTTACGATACAGGGGTCTACAATGAGCAGTTCTTC.

This clonotype appeared many times. V is TRBV6-1 and J is TRBJ1-1; 9 nucleotides match TRBD1. Germline CDR1 reads MNHNS; CDR2 reads SASEGT. With 5 bases clipped from V and 4 bases from J, the junction kept 11 bases outside the gene matches. The CDR3 is made up of 16 amino acids. The CDR3, as DNA: TGTGCCAGCAGTCCCGGGACAGGGATTGGGATCACTGAAGCTTTCTTT. Its protein is CASSPGTGIGITEAFF.

The CDR3 nucleotides are TGTGCCTGGAGTTTCCGGACGTCCCTTTTCTCTGGAAACACCATATATTTT. This gives the protein CAWSFRTSLFSGNTIYF. The chain couples TRBV30 to TRBJ1-3; the D is unclear. V was pared by 2 bases and J by 0 bases, with 17 bases between. This CDR3 has 17 residues. In germline, CDR1 is GTSNPN, CDR2 SVGIG (reference sequence).

This clonotype was seen a handful of times. V gene TRBV15 combines with J gene TRBJ1-6; D not resolved. Germline assignment: CDR1 LNHNV and CDR2 YYDKDF (reference sequence). This CDR3 comprises 12 residues. Trimming removed 5 bases from V and 8 bases from J, with 7 bases in between. CDR3 residues: CATSFSDSPLHF. CDR3 DNA sequence: TGTGCCACCAGCTTTTCCGATTCACCCCTCCACTTT.

This clonotype was seen a handful of times. The chain has TRBV9 and TRBJ1-4, with D perhaps TRBD1 (5 bases). The CDR3 loop spans 16 amino acids. Trimming shortened V by 3 bases and J by 4 bases, and 16 bases separated the two germline ends. The germline V gene encodes CDR1 SGDLS and CDR2 YYNGEE. CDR3 amino acids: CASSDPGTGNNEKLFF. CDR3 sequence (DNA): TGTGCCAGCAGCGACCCCGGGACGGGCAATAATGAAAAACTGTTTTTT.

This chain joins TRBV7-9 and TRBJ2-1; the match to TRBD1 covers 10 bases. Germline-derived CDR1 and CDR2 are SEHNR and FQNEAQ (reference sequence). Unmatched junction bases numbered 9, after V lost 4 bases and J lost 12 bases. The CDR3 runs to 14 residues. CDR3 sequence: CASSWLERDRGQFF. The CDR3, as DNA: TGTGCCAGCAGCTGGCTGGAACGGGACAGGGGGCAGTTCTTC.

A remark on this clonotype: Being one base from a much bigger clone, this may be a read error. This chain connects TRBV5-1 to TRBJ1-5; maybe TRBD1 (5 bases). The V gene's germline CDR1 is SGHRS and CDR2 YFSETQ. CDR3 length equals 16 residues. The CDR3 coding sequence is TGTGCCAGCAGCTTAACGGTAGGGGTTAGCAATCAGCCCCAGCATTTT. It yields the protein CASSLTVGVSNQPQHF.

This clonotype came up many times. The J gene is TRBJ2-5, the V gene TRBV30; 8 nucleotides align to TRBD2. CDR3 size: 13 residues. After removal of 2 bases from V and 7 bases from J, the junction contained 6 bases not matched to a gene. Germline V gene sequence: CDR1 GTSNPN, CDR2 SVGIG (reference sequence). The CDR3 sequence is CAWSISGMGTQYF. In DNA form, the CDR3 reads TGTGCCTGGAGTATTAGCGGGATGGGGACCCAGTACTTC.

This clonotype was observed a few times. The rearrangement uses TRBV12-3 or TRBV12-4 and TRBJ1-1; TRBD1 aligns across 8 bases. Trimming took 5 bases from V and 4 from J; bases not matched to a gene: 9. CDR3 length equals 15 residues. Here the CDR3 DNA reads TGTGCCAGCAGTAACCGACAGGGGTTGGTCACTGAAGCTTTCTTT. It specifies CASSNRQGLVTEAFF.